A single sample is the source of the 18 T cell receptor beta chains below, sequenced in a study of T-cell reconstitution after alpha-beta-depleted transplantation in children. As it was prepared, the TCRbeta library received unique molecular identifiers. A single record per CDR3 protein comes from TCRdb applying MiXCR to the PCR reads. The data contain more than 450,000 distinct CDR3 sequences, around 17% of them seen just once; the ten biggest clones take up 3% to 3.5%. Sequencing was performed on PBMCs from the stem cell graft donor, taken from the stem cell graft. Source of these receptors: a human donor who donated a stem cell graft to a child with acute lymphoblastic leukemia.

This clonotype was seen a few times. The chain uses TRBV5-1 and TRBJ2-3; the match to TRBD2 covers 15 bases. CDR3 size: 17 residues. Germline V gene data show CDR1 as SGHRS and CDR2 as YFSETQ. Trimming at V came to 4 bases and at J to 6 bases, leaving 9 bases not matched to a gene. Here the CDR3 reads CASSPRRTSGRVDTQYF. The CDR3 DNA follows: TGCGCCAGCAGCCCCCGTCGGACTAGCGGGAGGGTGGATACGCAGTATTTT.

The gene calls are TRBV6-5 and TRBJ1-5, with D possibly TRBD1 on 6 matching bases. V was cut by 0 bases and J by 2 bases, with 8 bases left in between. The CDR3 runs to 15 residues. Germline loops: CDR1 MNHEY, CDR2 SVGAGI. The CDR3 sequence: CASSYSRQGNQPQHF. The CDR3 region has the DNA TGTGCCAGCAGTTACTCGAGACAGGGCAATCAGCCCCAGCATTTT.

V gene TRBV5-1 combines with J gene TRBJ2-5; tentative D call: TRBD2 (6 bases). The CDR3 is 15 amino acids. Germline V lookup: CDR1 SGHRS, CDR2 YFSETQ. Trimming stripped 7 bases from V and 5 bases from J, with 21 bases between. The CDR3 is CASDPGGLDGETQYF. The CDR3 DNA is TGCGCCAGCGATCCTGGGGGACTGGATGGGGAGACCCAGTACTTC.

CDR3 coding DNA: TGCAGCGTTGAAGAGGGACAGGGCTCCTACGAGCAGTACTTC. Amino acids: CSVEEGQGSYEQYF. The V call is TRBV29-1, the J call TRBJ2-7, with TRBD1 matching 9 bases. Germline-derived CDR1 and CDR2 are SQVTM and ANQGSEA. This CDR3 comprises 14 residues. J was trimmed by 0 bases and V by 0 bases; bases with no gene match: 0.

The J gene is TRBJ2-7, the V gene TRBV20-1; TRBD2 might be the D (6 bases). V was cut by 2 bases and J by 3 bases, with 17 bases left in between. Germline CDR1 and CDR2: DFQATT and SNEGSKA (reference sequence). CDR3 length: 15 amino acids. As DNA, the CDR3 is TGCAGTGCTAGAAAGACCTCGGACTATTTCTACGAGCAGTACTTC. Translation gives CSARKTSDYFYEQYF.

This rearrangement joins TRBV4-1 to TRBJ2-7; D remains ambiguous. V shed 3 bases and J shed 1 base, with 13 bases lying between them. Germline V lookup: CDR1 MGHRA, CDR2 YSYEKL. CDR3 size: 15 residues. The CDR3 spells CASSHGRPHSYEQYF. The CDR3 DNA follows: TGCGCCAGCAGCCATGGGCGGCCCCATTCCTACGAGCAGTACTTC.

This clonotype appeared a few times. The chain joins TRBV18 to TRBJ2-1; TRBD2 aligns across 7 bases. Germline CDR1 reads KGHSH; CDR2 reads LQKENI. V shed 3 bases, J shed 6 bases, and the junction held 23 bases outside the gene matches. The CDR3 totals 20 residues. CDR3 sequence (DNA): TGTGCCAGCTCACCGTCCGTCGGACTAGTTGACCTTAATTTGGGCAATGAGCAGTTCTTC. Translating gives CASSPSVGLVDLNLGNEQFF.

The chain recombines TRBV5-1 with TRBJ1-5, with D possibly matching TRBD1 (5 bases). With 5 bases removed from V and 5 bases from J, the gap between germline ends came to 11 bases. Germline V gene sequence: CDR1 SGHRS, CDR2 YFSETQ. The CDR3 extends over 13 amino acids. CDR3 DNA sequence: TGCGCCAGCAGACGGGACGGGGATCAGCCCCAGCATTTT. It yields the protein CASRRDGDQPQHF. The whole variable domain, remainder taken from reference TRBV5-1 and TRBJ1-5, is KAGVTQTPRYLIKTRGQQVTLSCSPISGHRSVSWYQQTPGQGLQFLFEYFSETQRNKGNFPGRFSGRQFSNSRSEMNVSTLELGDSALYLCASRRDGDQPQHFGDGTRLSIL.

Details on this clonotype: Since a much larger clone is just one base distant, this may be a read error. The rearrangement joins TRBV9 to TRBJ2-1; the match to TRBD2 covers 8 bases. CDR1 SGDLS and CDR2 YYNGEE come from the germline V gene. This CDR3 has 15 amino acids. After removal of 4 bases from V and 0 bases from J, the junction contained 3 bases not matched to a gene. CDR3 sequence: CASSRSGNSYNEQFF. CDR3 coding DNA: TGTGCCAGCAGCCGTAGCGGGAACTCCTACAATGAGCAGTTCTTC. The whole variable domain, remainder taken from reference TRBV9 and TRBJ2-1, is DSGVTQTPKHLITATGQRVTLRCSPRSGDLSVYWYQQSLDQGLQFLIQYYNGEERAKGNILERFSAQQFPDLHSELNLSSLELGDSALYFCASSRSGNSYNEQFFGPGTRLTVL.

This clonotype was seen ten or more times. This sequence joins TRBV29-1 and TRBJ2-3; D remains unclear. The V and J ends lost 7 bases and 1 base respectively, with 12 bases between them. The germline V gene has CDR1 SQVTM and CDR2 ANQGSEA. The CDR3 spans 13 residues. CDR3 amino acids: CSAYPRGTDTQYF. For the CDR3, the DNA is TGCAGCGCCTACCCCCGTGGCACAGATACGCAGTATTTT.

The rearrangement joins TRBV7-9 to TRBJ2-3; tentative D call: TRBD2 (5 bases). The V gene's germline CDR1 is SEHNR and CDR2 FQNEAQ (reference sequence). The CDR3 consists of 12 residues. V was trimmed by 6 bases and J by 14 bases, leaving 18 bases between them. The CDR3 region has the DNA TGTGCCAGCAGTTCTCAGGCGGTTGGAGGGTATTTT. This codes for CASSSQAVGGYF.

V gene TRBV10-3 combines with J gene TRBJ2-3; D unresolved. The V and J ends lost 6 bases and 7 bases respectively, with 14 bases between them. This CDR3 contains 13 residues. From germline, CDR1 is ENHRY and CDR2 SYGVKD. For the CDR3, the DNA is TGTGCCATCAGCGATAATAAGGCAAATACGCAGTATTTT. Its protein product is CAISDNKANTQYF.

This clonotype was detected a few times. The chain is built from TRBV7-9 and TRBJ2-5; D is ambiguous. This CDR3 is 13 amino acids long. Germline CDR1 and CDR2: SEHNR and FQNEAQ (reference sequence). Deletions cut 1 base from V and 4 bases from J, with 7 bases between. Here the CDR3 reads CASSLGAPETQYF. Written as DNA, the CDR3 is TGTGCCAGCAGCTTAGGGGCCCCAGAGACCCAGTACTTC. The full variable domain, in which reference TRBV7-9 and TRBJ2-5 provide the parts outside the CDR3, is DTGVSQNPRHKITKRGQNVTFRCDPISEHNRLYWYRQTLGQGPEFLTYFQNEAQLEKSRLLSDRFSAERPKGSFSTLEIQRTEQGDSAMYLCASSLGAPETQYFGPGTRLLVL.

The rearrangement joins TRBV29-1 to TRBJ1-2, with D perhaps matching TRBD1 (6 bases). The CDR3 extends over 13 amino acids. Between the trimmed V and J ends, which lost 0 bases and 8 bases, there was a span of 13 bases. From germline, CDR1 is SQVTM and CDR2 ANQGSEA. The CDR3, as DNA: TGCAGCGTTGAAGATGGGGGGGCGCTGGGCTACACCTTC. It translates to CSVEDGGALGYTF.

This sequence joins TRBV12-3 or TRBV12-4 and TRBJ1-4; 8 bases line up with TRBD1. Trimming removed 6 bases from V and 1 base from J; junction bases left unmatched: 10. The CDR3 totals 17 residues. CDR3 sequence: CASSRRQGWLTNEKLFF. Written as DNA, the CDR3 is TGTGCCAGCAGCCGAAGACAGGGGTGGTTAACTAATGAAAAACTGTTTTTT.

This chain joins TRBV18 and TRBJ2-4; D may be TRBD1 (6 bases). V shed 2 bases and J shed 3 bases, with 11 bases lying between them. CDR1 and CDR2 (germline): KGHSH, LQKENI. The CDR3 spans 15 residues. DNA of the CDR3: TGTGCCAGCTCACCAAGGACAGACAACAAAAACATTCAGTACTTC. Residues: CASSPRTDNKNIQYF.

This chain links TRBV19 with TRBJ1-5; D possibly corresponds to TRBD1 (6 bases). Germline lookup yields CDR1 LNHDA and CDR2 SQIVND (reference sequence). The V gene lost 7 bases and the J gene lost 2 bases, with 15 bases spanning the gap. CDR3 size: 15 residues. Here the CDR3 reads CASKPGVSGNQPQHF. CDR3 nucleotide sequence: TGTGCCAGTAAACCAGGGGTAAGTGGCAATCAGCCCCAGCATTTT. The full variable domain, with the rest looked up from reference TRBV19 and TRBJ1-5, is DGGITQSPKYLFRKEGQNVTLSCEQNLNHDAMYWYRQDPGQGLRLIYYSQIVNDFQKGDIAEGYSVSREKKESFPLTVTSAQKNPTAFYLCASKPGVSGNQPQHFGDGTRLSIL.

This clonotype was detected only a few times. The V and J genes are TRBV13 and TRBJ2-2, with 11 bases identical to TRBD2. Germline assignment: CDR1 PRHDT and CDR2 FYEKMQ (reference sequence). This CDR3 is built from 16 residues. Trimming at V came to 4 bases and at J to 6 bases, leaving 7 bases not matched to a gene. CDR3 region: CASSSSSGRLAGELFF. The CDR3 coding sequence is TGTGCCAGCAGCTCCTCTAGCGGGAGGTTGGCCGGGGAGCTGTTTTTT. The full variable domain, with the rest looked up from reference TRBV13 and TRBJ2-2, is AAGVIQSPRHLIKEKRETATLKCYPIPRHDTVYWYQQGPGQDPQFLISFYEKMQSDKGSIPDRFSAQQFSDYHSELNMSSLELGDSALYFCASSSSSGRLAGELFFGEGSRLTVL.